This T cell receptor (beta chain) appears in the sequencing data of a study of T cell responses to AZD1222 COVID-19 vaccine. Here immunoSEQ multiplex PCR was the method, and the copy in TCRdb shows in-frame clones only, minus some. The sample carries roughly 120,000 clones, over 75% recorded once. In regard to this clone: The target antigen is unknown.

The study's findings and limits: Spike-specific TCR repertoires showed rising breadth and depth after two AZD1222 doses.

With 5 bases removed from V and 4 bases from J, the gap between germline ends came to 11 bases. The CDR3 covers 14 residues. CDR1 is MNHEY, CDR2 SMNVEV, per germline (reference sequence). This chain connects TRBV27 to TRBJ2-2, with D perhaps TRBD2 (5 bases). This receptor was taken from an adult in good health. The material sequenced was peripheral blood, taken on day 0 of MenACWY control vaccination. The CDR3, as DNA: TGTGCCAGCAGTCCGGACTTTCTCACCGGGGAGCTGTTTTTT. It encodes CASSPDFLTGELFF.